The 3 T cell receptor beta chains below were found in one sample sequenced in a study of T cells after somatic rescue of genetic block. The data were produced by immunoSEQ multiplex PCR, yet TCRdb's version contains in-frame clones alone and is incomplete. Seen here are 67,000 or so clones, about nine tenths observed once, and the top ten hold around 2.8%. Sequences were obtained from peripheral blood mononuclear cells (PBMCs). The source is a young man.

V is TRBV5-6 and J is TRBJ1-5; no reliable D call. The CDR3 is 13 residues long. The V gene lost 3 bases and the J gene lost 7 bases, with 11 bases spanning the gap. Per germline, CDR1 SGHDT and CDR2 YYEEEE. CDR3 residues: CASSSEGRQPQHF. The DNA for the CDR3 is TGTGCCAGCAGCTCGGAGGGAAGACAGCCCCAGCATTTT.

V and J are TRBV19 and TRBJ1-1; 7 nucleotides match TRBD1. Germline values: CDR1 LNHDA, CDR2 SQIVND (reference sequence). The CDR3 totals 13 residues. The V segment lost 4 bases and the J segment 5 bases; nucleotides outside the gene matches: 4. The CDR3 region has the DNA TGTGCCAGTAGTAGACAGGGTAGAACTGAAGCTTTCTTT. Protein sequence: CASSRQGRTEAFF.

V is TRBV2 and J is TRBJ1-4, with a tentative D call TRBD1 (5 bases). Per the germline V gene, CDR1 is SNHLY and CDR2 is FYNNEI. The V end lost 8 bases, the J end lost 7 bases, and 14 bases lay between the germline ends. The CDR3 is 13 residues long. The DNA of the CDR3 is TGTGCCAGCGGGATAGGGGCGGGTGAAAAACTGTTTTTT. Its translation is CASGIGAGEKLFF.